This T cell receptor (beta chain) was found in a study of identical twins. Study findings and constraints: Recombination models fit unrelated individuals' TCR alpha sharing but underestimated twins'.

This clonotype was observed a few times. The antigen remains undetermined. TCRdb analysed the 5' RACE reads with MiXCR anew, one entry per CDR3 protein. The table shows about 200,000 distinct CDR3 sequences, with less than 20% occurring only once. The CDR3 length is 15 residues. Germline CDR1 and CDR2: SGHVS and FQNEAQ. The junction had 10 bases not matched to a gene; V was cut back by 5 bases and J by 4 bases. These data were also reused for a study on T cells expressing NK-cell markers. That report adds: The study sequenced eight donors, seven HCMV-seropositive and one seronegative. NKG2C+ dominant clonotype frequencies in 6 or 7 donors were roughly 1.0-7.5% of CD8+ T cells. A handful of donors likewise had their CD3+CD56-NKG2C+ fraction led by these clonotypes.

The chain links TRBV7-8 to TRBJ2-7, with 8 bases lining up with TRBD2. This TCR was recovered from a woman younger than 30 in good health. Sequenced material: CD8+ T cells sorted from blood. The CDR3: CASSPRGGNNYEQYF. The CDR3 DNA reads as TGTGCCAGCAGCCCCCGGGGGGGGAATAATTACGAGCAGTACTTC.